This TCR beta chain appears in the sequencing data of a study of Graves' ophthalmopathy and Graves' hyperthyroidism. Overall study context: There was a collection of peripheral blood at initial diagnosis, before any treatment. Study findings and constraints: The model predicted ophthalmopathy progression with roughly 70% sensitivity and 72.22% specificity.

The evidence that diagnosis relied on was clinical symptoms, serum thyroxine, TRAb, thyroid ultrasound and orbital computed tomography. A word on this clonotype: As yet, its antigen is unknown.

V gave up 8 bases and J gave up 5 bases, with 8 bases separating them. Looked up from germline, CDR1 is MNHNY and CDR2 is SVGAGI (reference sequence). CDR3 length: 11 residues. Amplifying from RNA transcripts, the study obtained TCR beta CDR3 regions. Following a first-round RT-PCR that used HTBI primers, a second-round multiplex PCR was carried out. TCRdb called the multiplex PCR reads again in MiXCR, with one record for every CDR3 protein. The top ten hold around 18% of the sample, which has tens of thousands of distinct CDR3 sequences, around 50% seen once. The chain employs TRBV6-6 and TRBJ2-3; TRBD2 is a possible D gene (6 bases). The sequenced material came from peripheral blood. The source is an adult man with Graves' ophthalmopathy. This chain's CDR3 is CASVGGDTQYF. DNA for the CDR3: TGTGCCAGCGTGGGGGGAGATACGCAGTATTTT.